This TCR beta chain was recorded in a study of T-cell memory formation after mild COVID-19. Study-wide points: Shrinking CD4+ clones resided mostly in CM and EM, and CD8+ ones in EMRA.

TCRdb reanalysed the 5' RACE reads using MiXCR and keeps one entry per CDR3 protein. Among 450,000 to 650,000 distinct CDR3 sequences listed, 15% to 20% were seen once. Note on this clonotype: The target antigen is unknown.

The V and J ends lost 5 bases and 6 bases respectively, with 26 bases between them. Germline CDR1 SEHNR, CDR2 FQNEAQ (reference sequence). The CDR3 loop spans 17 amino acids. The source is an adult woman who had mild COVID-19 (a few samples of this study predate the infection). Cell type and time point are not known. The rearrangement uses TRBV7-9 and TRBJ2-7; a weak D match, TRBD2 (6 bases). Sequencing was carried out using PBMCs or a T cell subset sorted from them (not recorded which). The CDR3 region has the DNA TGTGCCAGCAGCGGATGGACTTCCCTAACGGGAGCGGGCGAGCAGTACTTC. Its protein is CASSGWTSLTGAGEQYF. Full variable domain (rest looked up from reference TRBV7-9 and TRBJ2-7): DTGVSQNPRHKITKRGQNVTFRCDPISEHNRLYWYRQTLGQGPEFLTYFQNEAQLEKSRLLSDRFSAERPKGSFSTLEIQRTEQGDSAMYLCASSGWTSLTGAGEQYFGPGTRLTVT.